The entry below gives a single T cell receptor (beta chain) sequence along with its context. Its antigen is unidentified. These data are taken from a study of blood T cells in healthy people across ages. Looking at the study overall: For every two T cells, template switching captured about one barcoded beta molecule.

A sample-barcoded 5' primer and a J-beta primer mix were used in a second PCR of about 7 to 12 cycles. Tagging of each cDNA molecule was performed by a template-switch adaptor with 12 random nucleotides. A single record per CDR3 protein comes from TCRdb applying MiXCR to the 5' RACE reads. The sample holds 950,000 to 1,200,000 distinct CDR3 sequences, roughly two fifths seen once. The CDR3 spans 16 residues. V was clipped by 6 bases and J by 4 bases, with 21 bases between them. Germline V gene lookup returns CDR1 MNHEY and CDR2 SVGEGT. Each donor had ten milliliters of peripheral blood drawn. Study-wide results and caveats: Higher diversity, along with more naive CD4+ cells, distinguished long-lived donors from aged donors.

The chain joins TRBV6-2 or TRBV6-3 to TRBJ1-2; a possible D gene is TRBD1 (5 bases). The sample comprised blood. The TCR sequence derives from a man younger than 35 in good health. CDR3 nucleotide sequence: TGTGCCAGCAGATTCGACCGGGACGGTTACCCCTATGGCTACACCTTC. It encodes CASRFDRDGYPYGYTF.